This T cell receptor beta chain was profiled in a study of control samples from healthy donors and cancer patients. The CDR3 length is 15 residues. Germline-derived CDR1 and CDR2 are LGHDT and YNNKEL (reference sequence). V shed 7 bases and J 8 bases; nucleotides not matched to a gene: 10. TCRdb's copy holds only in-frame clones and misses some; the assay was immunoSEQ multiplex PCR. The sample records under 200,000 clones, approximately 92% being singletons. This chain joins TRBV3-1 (or the pseudogene TRBV3-2) and TRBJ1-6, with 8 nucleotides matching TRBD1. What was sequenced was blood. The clonotype originates from a woman aged 55 to 70 in good health. This CDR3 reads CASTLLGQGYSPLHF. The CDR3 bases are TGTGCCAGCACCCTACTCGGACAGGGATATTCACCCCTCCACTTT.